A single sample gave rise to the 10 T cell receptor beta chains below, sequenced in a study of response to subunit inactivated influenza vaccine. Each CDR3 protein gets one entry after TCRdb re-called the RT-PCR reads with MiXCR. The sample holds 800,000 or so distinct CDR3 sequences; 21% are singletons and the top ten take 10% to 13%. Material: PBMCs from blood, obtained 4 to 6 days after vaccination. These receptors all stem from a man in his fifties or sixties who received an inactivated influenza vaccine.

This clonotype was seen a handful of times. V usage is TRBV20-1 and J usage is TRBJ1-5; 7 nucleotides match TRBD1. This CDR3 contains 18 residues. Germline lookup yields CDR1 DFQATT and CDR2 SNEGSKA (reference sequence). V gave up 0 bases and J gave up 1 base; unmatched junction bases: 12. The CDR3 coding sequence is TGCAGTGCTAGAGATTTAGGCAGGGGGACTGGGAGCAATCAGCCCCAGCATTTT. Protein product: CSARDLGRGTGSNQPQHF.

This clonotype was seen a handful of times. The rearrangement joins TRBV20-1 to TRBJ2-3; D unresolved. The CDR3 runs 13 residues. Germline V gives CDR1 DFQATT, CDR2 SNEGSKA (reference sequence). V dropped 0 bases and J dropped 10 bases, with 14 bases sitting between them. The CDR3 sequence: CSARDNSRGAQYF. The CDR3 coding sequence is TGCAGTGCTAGAGACAACTCACGAGGAGCGCAGTATTTT.

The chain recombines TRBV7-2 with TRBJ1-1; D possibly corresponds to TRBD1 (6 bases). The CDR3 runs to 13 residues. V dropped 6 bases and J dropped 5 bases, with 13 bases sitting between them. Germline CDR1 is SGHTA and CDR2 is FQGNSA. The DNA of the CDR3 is TGTGCCAGCAGACGAACAGGGAAAACTGAAGCTTTCTTT. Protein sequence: CASRRTGKTEAFF.

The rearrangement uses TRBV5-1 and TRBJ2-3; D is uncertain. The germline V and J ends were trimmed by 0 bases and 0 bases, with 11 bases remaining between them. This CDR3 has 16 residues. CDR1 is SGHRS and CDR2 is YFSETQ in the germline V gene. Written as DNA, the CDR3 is TGCGCCAGCAGCTTGGGGGCCCAGCGCAGCACAGATACGCAGTATTTT. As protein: CASSLGAQRSTDTQYF.

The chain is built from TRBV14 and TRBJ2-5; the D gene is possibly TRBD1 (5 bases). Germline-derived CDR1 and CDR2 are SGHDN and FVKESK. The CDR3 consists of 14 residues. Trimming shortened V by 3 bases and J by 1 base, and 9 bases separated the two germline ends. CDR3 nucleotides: TGTGCCAGCAGCCATGACAGCGTCCAAGAGACCCAGTACTTC. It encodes CASSHDSVQETQYF.

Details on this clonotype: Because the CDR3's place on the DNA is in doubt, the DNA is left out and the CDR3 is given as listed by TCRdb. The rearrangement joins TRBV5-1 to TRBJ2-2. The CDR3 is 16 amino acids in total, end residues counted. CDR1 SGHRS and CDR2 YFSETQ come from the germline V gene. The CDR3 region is CASSLLEDYTGELFFF.

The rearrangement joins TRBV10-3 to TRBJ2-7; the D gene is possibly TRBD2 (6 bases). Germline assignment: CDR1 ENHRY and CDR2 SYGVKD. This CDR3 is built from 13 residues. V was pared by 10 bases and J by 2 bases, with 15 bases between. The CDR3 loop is CATRPGGTYEQYF. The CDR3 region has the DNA TGTGCCACAAGGCCGGGCGGGACCTACGAGCAGTACTTC.

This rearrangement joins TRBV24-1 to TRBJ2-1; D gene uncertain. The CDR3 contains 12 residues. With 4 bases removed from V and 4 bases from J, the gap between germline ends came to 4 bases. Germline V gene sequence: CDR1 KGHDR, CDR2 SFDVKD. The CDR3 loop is CATSEAYNEQFF. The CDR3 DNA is TGTGCCACCAGTGAAGCGTACAATGAGCAGTTCTTC.

The DNA of the CDR3 is TGTGCCAGCAGTATTGGGATCTCTGGGGCCAACGTCCTGACTTTC. It is translated as CASSIGISGANVLTF. The rearrangement uses TRBV12-3 or TRBV12-4 and TRBJ2-6; no clear D gene. This CDR3 is 15 amino acids long. V was trimmed by 5 bases and J by 0 bases, leaving 8 bases between them.

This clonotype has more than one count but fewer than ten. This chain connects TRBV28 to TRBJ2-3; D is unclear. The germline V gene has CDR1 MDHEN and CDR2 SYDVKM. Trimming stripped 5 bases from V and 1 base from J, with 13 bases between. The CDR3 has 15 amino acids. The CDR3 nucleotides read TGTGCCAGCAGTCTCCTGCGACCAGGCACAGATACGCAGTATTTT. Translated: CASSLLRPGTDTQYF.